This TCR beta chain derives from a study of blood T cell repertoires in COVID-19. Across the whole study: COVID-19 samples collected from the United States, Italy and Spain covered acute and convalescent phases.

The CDR3 contains 14 residues. V gave up 7 bases and J gave up 7 bases; unmatched junction bases: 6. The germline CDR1 and CDR2 sequences are SNHLY and FYNNEI. Recruits, aged roughly 18 to 95 years, lived in 20 to 30 US areas. Recovered participants had two consecutive negative NP/OP PCR tests, healthcare professional clearance, or symptom resolution. Original processing methods: Estimation of nucleated cell counts was performed using reference gene primer amplification. The assay was immunoSEQ multiplex PCR, and TCRdb's table has in-frame clones only and misses some. V, J and clone size are taken as reported in that table, and D and trimming were inferred from the DNA itself. The sample contains approximately 300,000 clones, 70% to 90% of which appear only once.

The origin of this receptor is a woman aged 25 to 39 who had recovered from COVID-19. Sequences were obtained from PBMCs or T cells enriched from blood (not recorded which). The rearrangement joins TRBV2 to TRBJ2-1, with TRBD2 identical over 11 bases. CDR3 nucleotide sequence: TGTGCCAGCACCTTAGCGGGGGGGAAGAATGAGCAGTTCTTC. Amino acids: CASTLAGGKNEQFF.